A single sample is the source of the 13 T cell receptor beta chains below, sequenced in a study of T cell changes during pregnancy in multiple sclerosis. The assay was immunoSEQ multiplex PCR, and TCRdb's table has in-frame clones only and misses some. The data contain 73,000 or so clones, 75% to 90% of them singletons. The sample consisted of peripheral blood, taken after pregnancy. These receptors originate from a female donor in good health, enrolled as a control in a pregnancy study.

The chain combines TRBV6-5 with TRBJ2-1; 10 bases are shared with TRBD2. Germline V CDR1 and CDR2: MNHEY, SVGAGI. CDR3 length: 15 residues. With 2 bases clipped from V and 6 bases from J, the junction kept 4 bases outside the gene matches. The CDR3, as DNA: TGTGCCAGCAGTTACCTAGCGGGAGTTGGCAATGAGCAGTTCTTC. Encoded protein: CASSYLAGVGNEQFF.

The chain recombines TRBV10-2 with TRBJ1-3, with 7 bases fitting TRBD1. The germline CDR1 and CDR2 sequences are WSHSY and SAAADI. Trimming cost V 0 bases and J 3 bases; bases outside gene matches: 5. The CDR3 length is 16 residues. CDR3 protein: CASSESRGQNGNTIYF. CDR3 DNA: TGCGCCAGCAGTGAGTCTAGGGGGCAGAATGGAAACACCATATATTTT.

This sequence joins TRBV6-1 and TRBJ2-5; D perhaps matches TRBD1 (6 bases). This CDR3 spans 14 amino acids. V dropped 6 bases and J dropped 5 bases, with 16 bases sitting between them. CDR1 is MNHNS, CDR2 SASEGT, per germline. This chain's CDR3 is CASSSTGLGETQYF. As DNA, the CDR3 is TGTGCCAGCAGCTCCACAGGGCTGGGGGAGACCCAGTACTTC.

This clone was observed once. The chain has TRBV4-1 and TRBJ2-3, with D perhaps TRBD2 (6 bases). The V and J ends lost 0 bases and 2 bases respectively, with 12 bases between them. Germline-derived CDR1 and CDR2 are MGHRA and YSYEKL. The CDR3 length is 16 residues. CDR3 loop: CASSQDWRGDTDTQYF. CDR3 DNA sequence: TGCGCCAGCAGCCAAGATTGGCGGGGAGACACAGATACGCAGTATTTT.

This chain links TRBV9 with TRBJ2-2; 11 bases are shared with TRBD2. V shed 4 bases, J shed 6 bases, and the junction held 11 bases outside the gene matches. The CDR3 has 17 amino acids. Looked up from germline, CDR1 is SGDLS and CDR2 is YYNGEE. The CDR3 DNA reads TGTGCCAGCAGCTCCGATAGCGGGAGGGGGTCTCCCGGGGAGCTGTTTTTT. Protein: CASSSDSGRGSPGELFF.

V usage is TRBV11-2 and J usage is TRBJ1-2; D not resolved. V lost 1 base and J lost 4, with 7 bases in between. The CDR3 is made up of 13 amino acids. CDR1 and CDR2 from the germline V gene are SGHAT and FQNNGV. The CDR3 DNA reads as TGTGCCAGCAGCTTAGGGCCCGTCTATGGCTACACCTTC. Translation gives CASSLGPVYGYTF.

This clone has only a few counts. The chain links TRBV6-1 to TRBJ1-2, with D perhaps matching TRBD1 (5 bases). The CDR3 extends over 16 amino acids. Germline V gene lookup returns CDR1 MNHNS and CDR2 SASEGT. With 6 bases removed from V and 4 bases from J, the gap between germline ends came to 21 bases. The DNA of the CDR3 is TGTGCCAGCAGGGAAAGGCTCGGGTTGGGACTCTATGGCTACACCTTC. Encoded protein: CASRERLGLGLYGYTF.

The rearrangement joins TRBV4-3 to TRBJ1-3; D is undetermined. Looked up from germline, CDR1 is LGHNA and CDR2 is YSLEER. V was pared by 3 bases and J by 3 bases, with 12 bases between. The CDR3 length is 15 residues. The CDR3 DNA sequence: TGCGCCAGCAGCCAGGTGAGGGTATTTGGAAACACCATATATTTT. This encodes CASSQVRVFGNTIYF.

J is TRBJ1-2 and V is TRBV4-3; 7 nucleotides line up with TRBD1. The V gene end was trimmed by 6 bases and the J gene end by 2 bases; junction bases not matched to a gene: 6. The CDR3 runs to 14 residues. Looked up from germline, CDR1 is LGHNA and CDR2 is YSLEER. DNA for the CDR3: TGCGCCAGCAGTCCCGGACAGGTAAACTATGGCTACACCTTC. Translating it yields CASSPGQVNYGYTF.

The chain has TRBV6-1 and TRBJ2-1, with D unclear. Trimming removed 1 base at V and 5 bases at J, with 18 bases between. The CDR3 contains 17 residues. Germline V gives CDR1 MNHNS, CDR2 SASEGT. The CDR3 coding sequence is TGTGCCAGCAGTGAAGTAATAACGGCTCCGAGGAACAATGAGCAGTTCTTC. Residues: CASSEVITAPRNNEQFF.

This clone was counted only a few times. This chain uses TRBV16 with TRBJ1-1, with D perhaps matching TRBD1 (5 bases). The ends were cut back, 6 bases at V and 7 bases at J, with 9 bases in the middle. Germline V gives CDR1 KGHSY, CDR2 FQNENV. The CDR3 spans 11 residues. For the CDR3, the DNA is TGTGCCAGCAGACTGGACATTGAAGCTTTCTTT. Translated, it gives CASRLDIEAFF.

V and J are TRBV5-1 and TRBJ2-3, with 7 bases aligning to TRBD1. V shed 4 bases, J shed 6 bases, and the junction held 14 bases outside the gene matches. CDR1 is SGHRS, CDR2 YFSETQ, per germline. CDR3 length equals 16 residues. This chain's CDR3 is CASSPTTGQDWDTQYF. CDR3 coding DNA: TGCGCCAGCAGCCCGACGACCGGACAGGATTGGGATACGCAGTATTTT. The whole variable domain, remainder taken from reference TRBV5-1 and TRBJ2-3, is KAGVTQTPRYLIKTRGQQVTLSCSPISGHRSVSWYQQTPGQGLQFLFEYFSETQRNKGNFPGRFSGRQFSNSRSEMNVSTLELGDSALYLCASSPTTGQDWDTQYFGPGTRLTVL.

The V call is TRBV25-1, the J call TRBJ2-7; possibly TRBD2 for D (6 bases). CDR3 length equals 14 residues. V dropped 2 bases and J dropped 3 bases, with 11 bases sitting between them. From germline, CDR1 is MGHDK and CDR2 SYGVNS. CDR3 nucleotide sequence: TGTGCCAGCAGTGAAGTGGGGGGAGACTACGAGCAGTACTTC. Amino acid sequence: CASSEVGGDYEQYF.